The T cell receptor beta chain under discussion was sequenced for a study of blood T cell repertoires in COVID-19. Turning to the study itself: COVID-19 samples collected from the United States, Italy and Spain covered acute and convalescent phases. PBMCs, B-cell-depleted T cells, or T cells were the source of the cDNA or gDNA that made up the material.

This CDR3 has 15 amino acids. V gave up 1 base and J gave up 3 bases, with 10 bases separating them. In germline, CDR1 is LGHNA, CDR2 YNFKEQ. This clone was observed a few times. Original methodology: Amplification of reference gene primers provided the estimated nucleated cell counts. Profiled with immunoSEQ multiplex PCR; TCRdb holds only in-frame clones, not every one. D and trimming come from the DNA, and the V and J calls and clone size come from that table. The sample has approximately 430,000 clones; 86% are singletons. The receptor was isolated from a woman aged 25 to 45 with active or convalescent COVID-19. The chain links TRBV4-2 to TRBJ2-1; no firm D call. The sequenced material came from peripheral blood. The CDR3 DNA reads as TGTGCCAGCAGCCAAGGAGAGTTTGTCTACAATGAGCAGTTCTTC. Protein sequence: CASSQGEFVYNEQFF.